These 30 T cell receptor beta chains share one sample of origin, sequenced in a study of blood T cell repertoires in COVID-19. Clones were sequenced by immunoSEQ multiplex PCR, and TCRdb holds only the in-frame ones, with some missing. The sample holds under 250,000 clones, about 86% seen once. Sequences were obtained from peripheral blood. Source of these receptors: a woman in her sixties with acute or convalescent COVID-19.

This chain links TRBV6-1 with TRBJ1-2; D gene ambiguous. CDR1 is MNHNS, CDR2 SASEGT, per germline. CDR3 size: 12 residues. Trimming pared 3 bases from V and 4 bases from J, leaving 6 bases between. DNA for the CDR3: TGTGCCAGCAGTGAGGCCAGCTATGGCTACACCTTC. This gives the protein CASSEASYGYTF.

This clone was observed a few times. V and J are TRBV7-9 and TRBJ2-1, with 8 bases fitting TRBD2. Germline V gene lookup returns CDR1 SEHNR and CDR2 FQNEAQ (reference sequence). V lost 1 base to trimming and J lost 10 bases; unmatched junction nucleotides: 6. There are 14 residues in the CDR3. The CDR3 DNA follows: TGTGCCAGCAGCTTAGGGCTAGCGGGCGCCGAGCAGTTCTTC. It yields the protein CASSLGLAGAEQFF.

The rearrangement joins TRBV9 to TRBJ1-6; D is uncertain. Trimming stripped 0 bases from V and 0 bases from J, with 10 bases between. Germline lookup yields CDR1 SGDLS and CDR2 YYNGEE. This CDR3 has 17 residues. CDR3 bases: TGTGCCAGCAGCGTAGACCCGAAGAGCTCCTATAATTCACCCCTCCACTTT. Its protein is CASSVDPKSSYNSPLHF.

This clone was detected once. V and J are TRBV30 and TRBJ2-1; D is ambiguous. This CDR3 region has 16 residues. Per germline, CDR1 GTSNPN and CDR2 SVGIG (reference sequence). V was shortened by 3 bases and J by 0 bases, with 15 bases between the two germline ends. The CDR3 nucleotides are TGTGCCTGGAGCGCCCAGCTGGGCCTCTCCTACAATGAGCAGTTCTTC. Protein sequence: CAWSAQLGLSYNEQFF.

The chain combines TRBV4-2 with TRBJ2-3; 7 positions agree with TRBD2. There are 17 residues in the CDR3. V gave up 4 bases and J gave up 2 bases; unmatched junction bases: 12. In germline, CDR1 is LGHNA, CDR2 YNFKEQ. CDR3 amino acids: CASSPNMGGSTTDTQYF. The DNA of the CDR3 is TGTGCCAGCAGCCCCAATATGGGGGGGTCCACCACAGATACGCAGTATTTT.

The chain recombines TRBV30 with TRBJ1-1; no firm D call. There are 13 residues in the CDR3. Germline assignment: CDR1 GTSNPN and CDR2 SVGIG (reference sequence). Between the trimmed V and J ends, which lost 0 bases and 1 base, there was a span of 6 bases. DNA for the CDR3: TGTGCCTGGAGTGTACAGCAGAACACTGAAGCTTTCTTT. It specifies CAWSVQQNTEAFF. The whole variable domain, remainder taken from reference TRBV30 and TRBJ1-1, is SQTIHQWPATLVQPVGSPLSLECTVEGTSNPNLYWYRQAAGRGLQLLFYSVGIGQISSEVPQNLSASRPQDRQFILSSKKLLLSDSGFYLCAWSVQQNTEAFFGQGTRLTVV.

V is TRBV2 and J is TRBJ1-2, with 8 bases aligning to TRBD1. The CDR3 contains 14 residues. Germline values: CDR1 SNHLY, CDR2 FYNNEI. V shed 7 bases, J shed 4 bases, and the junction held 8 bases outside the gene matches. CDR3 sequence reads: CASTQDRDFYGYTF. As DNA, the CDR3 is TGTGCCAGCACCCAGGACAGGGACTTCTATGGCTACACCTTC.

In this sample, this clone turned up once. The gene calls are TRBV10-3 and TRBJ1-1, with 9 bases that match TRBD1. Trimming removed 5 bases from V and 8 bases from J; junction bases left unmatched: 9. CDR3 length: 14 amino acids. Germline V CDR1 and CDR2: ENHRY, SYGVKD. The CDR3 is CAISLQGAGEEAFF. For the CDR3, the DNA is TGTGCCATCAGTCTACAGGGGGCGGGGGAGGAAGCTTTCTTT.

The V gene is TRBV28, the J gene TRBJ2-7, with TRBD1 matching over 7 bases. Per the germline V gene, CDR1 is MDHEN and CDR2 is SYDVKM. J was trimmed by 3 bases and V by 6 bases; bases with no gene match: 11. The CDR3 contains 15 residues. CDR3: CASSPIDREDYEQYF. The DNA of the CDR3 is TGTGCCAGCAGCCCGATCGACAGGGAAGACTACGAGCAGTACTTC.

The genes are TRBV2 and TRBJ2-2; D is uncertain. V was trimmed by 3 bases and J by 2 bases, leaving 7 bases between them. In germline, CDR1 is SNHLY, CDR2 FYNNEI. CDR3 size: 14 residues. The CDR3 DNA reads as TGTGCCAGCAGTGATAGGAGAAACACCGGGGAGCTGTTTTTT. It codes for CASSDRRNTGELFF.

V usage is TRBV7-2 and J usage is TRBJ1-2, with 7 bases aligning to TRBD1. The length of the CDR3 is 14 residues. CDR1 and CDR2 (germline): SGHTA, FQGNSA. J was trimmed by 4 bases and V by 7 bases; bases with no gene match: 9. CDR3 sequence reads: CASTPGQALYGYTF. The DNA of the CDR3 is TGTGCCAGCACCCCCGGACAGGCTCTCTATGGCTACACCTTC.

This clone was recorded a few times. The CDR3 protein is CASSFRQGAKNIQYF. The CDR3 DNA sequence: TGTGCCAGCAGTTTTAGGCAGGGAGCCAAAAACATTCAGTACTTC. J is TRBJ2-4 and V is TRBV28; D may be TRBD1 (5 bases). Germline loops: CDR1 MDHEN, CDR2 SYDVKM. The CDR3 totals 15 residues. V was clipped by 3 bases and J by 0 bases, with 9 bases between them.

This clone was detected a few times. V usage is TRBV5-5 and J usage is TRBJ2-7; TRBD1 might be the D (6 bases). Germline V gene lookup returns CDR1 SGHKS and CDR2 YYEKEE (reference sequence). V was cut by 4 bases and J by 2 bases, with 16 bases left in between. The CDR3 sequence is 15 residues long. CDR3 loop: CASSPARQATYEQYF. CDR3 sequence (DNA): TGTGCCAGCAGCCCTGCCCGACAGGCCACCTACGAGCAGTACTTC.

The J gene is TRBJ1-2, the V gene TRBV2; D might be TRBD1 (6 bases). V shed 2 bases and J shed 4 bases, with 17 bases lying between them. This CDR3 has 16 residues. In germline, CDR1 is SNHLY, CDR2 FYNNEI. The CDR3, as DNA: TGTGCCAGCAGTGAAATGGACGGGGGGCGGATCTATGGCTACACCTTC. It codes for CASSEMDGGRIYGYTF. Complete variable domain (other parts from reference TRBV2 and TRBJ1-2): EPEVTQTPSHQVTQMGQEVILRCVPISNHLYFYWYRQILGQKVEFLVSFYNNEISEKSEIFDDQFSVERPDGSNFTLKIRSTKLEDSAMYFCASSEMDGGRIYGYTFGSGTRLTVV.

V is TRBV6-2 or TRBV6-3 and J is TRBJ2-7; TRBD1 matches at 9 bases. CDR1 MNHEY and CDR2 SVGEGT come from the germline V gene. V trimming: 2 bases; J trimming: 5 bases; junction bases outside the gene matches: 7. The CDR3 loop spans 15 amino acids. As DNA, the CDR3 is TGTGCCAGCAGTTACATTGGGACAGGGAACCACGAGCAGTACTTC. Translated: CASSYIGTGNHEQYF.

The V call is TRBV15, the J call TRBJ2-7; 9 bases are shared with TRBD1. V lost 2 bases and J lost 6; bases outside the gene matches: 11. Per the germline V gene, CDR1 is LNHNV and CDR2 is YYDKDF (reference sequence). The length of the CDR3 is 16 residues. CDR3 nucleotides: TGTGCCACCAGCAGAAATAAGGGACAGGGCGCCAGCGAGCAGTACTTC. Its translation is CATSRNKGQGASEQYF.

The rearrangement joins TRBV7-9 to TRBJ1-1, with TRBD1 matching 8 bases. CDR1 and CDR2 from the germline V gene are SEHNR and FQNEAQ (reference sequence). After removal of 4 bases from V and 2 bases from J, the junction contained 12 bases not matched to a gene. The CDR3 contains 17 residues. This CDR3 reads CASSSPGQGLSNTEAFF. The CDR3 region has the DNA TGTGCCAGCAGCTCGCCCGGACAGGGCCTCTCAAACACTGAAGCTTTCTTT.

The chain recombines TRBV6-1 with TRBJ2-1; D unresolved. The CDR3 extends over 15 amino acids. V lost 3 bases and J lost 2, with 11 bases in between. The germline CDR1 and CDR2 sequences are MNHNS and SASEGT. The CDR3 bases are TGTGCCAGCAGTGATGGGCAGTCGACCTACAATGAGCAGTTCTTC. Encoded protein: CASSDGQSTYNEQFF.

CDR3 in DNA: TGTGCCAGCAGTAATTACTACGAGCAGTACTTC. Translating it yields CASSNYYEQYF. The J gene is TRBJ2-7, the V gene TRBV6-5; D gene ambiguous. The V end lost 5 bases, the J end lost 3 bases, and 5 bases lay between the germline ends. The CDR3 sequence is 11 residues long. Looked up from germline, CDR1 is MNHEY and CDR2 is SVGAGI.

This chain connects TRBV4-1 to TRBJ1-1; tentatively, D is TRBD1 (5 bases). The V end lost 1 base, the J end lost 0 bases, and 12 bases lay between the germline ends. Germline values: CDR1 MGHRA, CDR2 YSYEKL. CDR3 length equals 16 residues. CDR3 sequence: CASSQGGAGVNTEAFF. CDR3 nucleotides: TGCGCCAGCAGCCAAGGTGGGGCTGGAGTGAACACTGAAGCTTTCTTT.

This chain connects TRBV7-2 to TRBJ1-2, with D maybe TRBD1 (6 bases). V lost 8 bases and J 4 bases, leaving 20 bases between the germline ends. Germline V gene sequence: CDR1 SGHTA, CDR2 FQGNSA. The CDR3 loop spans 15 amino acids. The CDR3 nucleotides are TGTGCCAGCCGGATCGACGGACAGAGCTTCTATGGCTACACCTTC. Residues: CASRIDGQSFYGYTF.

This rearrangement joins TRBV4-2 to TRBJ2-6; D gene ambiguous. The germline V gene encodes CDR1 LGHNA and CDR2 YNFKEQ. V lost 3 bases, J lost 0 bases, and 12 bases lay in between. This CDR3 is 17 amino acids long. The CDR3 sequence is CASSQRGFSSGANVLTF. CDR3 nucleotides: TGTGCCAGCAGCCAGAGAGGCTTTAGCTCTGGGGCCAACGTCCTGACTTTC.

The chain joins TRBV4-2 to TRBJ1-4; D is unresolved. This CDR3 has 15 amino acids. Germline CDR1 is LGHNA and CDR2 is YNFKEQ. Trimming removed 3 bases at V and 8 bases at J, with 16 bases between. CDR3 residues: CASSQATRGREKLFF. CDR3 DNA: TGTGCCAGCAGCCAGGCGACACGCGGGCGGGAAAAACTGTTTTTT.

This clone was recorded once. The CDR3 sequence: CAWSAGTGDEQYF. The CDR3 coding sequence is TGTGCCTGGAGTGCCGGGACAGGGGACGAGCAGTACTTC. The rearrangement joins TRBV30 to TRBJ2-7; 10 bases line up with TRBD1. The junction had 2 bases not matched to a gene; V was cut back by 1 base and J by 5 bases. Germline V gene data show CDR1 as GTSNPN and CDR2 as SVGIG (reference sequence). The CDR3 is 13 amino acids.

This chain uses TRBV7-2 with TRBJ2-1, with D perhaps TRBD2 (6 bases). Between the trimmed V and J ends, which lost 2 bases and 8 bases, there was a span of 13 bases. Germline V gene lookup returns CDR1 SGHTA and CDR2 FQGNSA. There are 14 residues in the CDR3. CDR3 in DNA: TGTGCCAGCAGCTTATCGACTAGGTACTATGAGCAGTTCTTC. This sequence encodes CASSLSTRYYEQFF.

The rearrangement joins TRBV19 to TRBJ2-2; 8 bases are a match to TRBD1. CDR1 is LNHDA, CDR2 SQIVND, per germline (reference sequence). V lost 6 bases to trimming and J lost 1 base; unmatched junction nucleotides: 4. The CDR3 covers 15 residues. The CDR3 here is CASRQGTGNTGELFF. CDR3 DNA: TGTGCCAGTAGACAAGGGACAGGGAACACCGGGGAGCTGTTTTTT.

The chain joins TRBV11-2 to TRBJ1-1; perhaps TRBD1 as D (5 bases). Germline-derived CDR1 and CDR2 are SGHAT and FQNNGV. With 3 bases removed from V and 0 bases from J, the gap between germline ends came to 8 bases. The CDR3 totals 14 residues. The CDR3 region is CASSLRQMNTEAFF. As DNA, the CDR3 is TGTGCCAGCAGCTTGCGACAGATGAACACTGAAGCTTTCTTT. The variable domain in full, with the rest retrieved from reference TRBV11-2 and TRBJ1-1, is EAGVAQSPRYKIIEKRQSVAFWCNPISGHATLYWYQQILGQGPKLLIQFQNNGVVDDSQLPKDRFSAERLKGVDSTLKIQPAKLEDSAVYLCASSLRQMNTEAFFGQGTRLTVV.

V and J are TRBV6-2 or TRBV6-3 and TRBJ2-7; 11 bases are a match to TRBD1. Germline V gene sequence: CDR1 MNHEY, CDR2 SVGEGT. V was pared by 6 bases and J by 5 bases, with 12 bases of the junction left unmatched. The CDR3 sequence is 16 residues long. The CDR3 protein is CASSLPRTGGFNEQYF. The CDR3 DNA follows: TGTGCCAGCAGCCTTCCCCGGACAGGGGGCTTCAACGAGCAGTACTTC.

V is TRBV4-3 and J is TRBJ2-2; tentative D call: TRBD1 (6 bases). The CDR3 runs 13 residues. Trimming removed 2 bases from V and 7 bases from J, with 8 bases in between. Germline-derived CDR1 and CDR2 are LGHNA and YSLEER. CDR3 protein: CASSQQGNGELFF. In DNA, the CDR3 is TGCGCCAGCAGCCAACAGGGGAACGGGGAGCTGTTTTTT.

The chain combines TRBV4-1 with TRBJ1-4, with D possibly matching TRBD1 (6 bases). Trimming pared 3 bases from V and 7 bases from J, leaving 18 bases between. The CDR3 is 16 residues long. The germline V gene encodes CDR1 MGHRA and CDR2 YSYEKL. DNA of the CDR3: TGCGCCAGCAGCCATTCCCCCCAGGGGAAAGGTGAAAAACTGTTTTTT. Its translation is CASSHSPQGKGEKLFF.